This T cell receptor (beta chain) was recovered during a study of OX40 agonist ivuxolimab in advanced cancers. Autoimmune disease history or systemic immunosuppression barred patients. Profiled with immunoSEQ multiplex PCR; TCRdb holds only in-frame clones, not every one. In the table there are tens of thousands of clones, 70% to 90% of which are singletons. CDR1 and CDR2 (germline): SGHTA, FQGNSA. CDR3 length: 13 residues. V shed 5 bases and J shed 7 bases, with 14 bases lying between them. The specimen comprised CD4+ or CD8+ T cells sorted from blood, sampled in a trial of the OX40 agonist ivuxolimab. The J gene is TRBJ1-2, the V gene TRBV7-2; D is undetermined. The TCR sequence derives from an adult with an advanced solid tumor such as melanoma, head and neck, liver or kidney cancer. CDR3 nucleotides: TGTGCCAGCAGCCCTAGACAATCGGGTGGCTACACCTTC. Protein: CASSPRQSGGYTF.